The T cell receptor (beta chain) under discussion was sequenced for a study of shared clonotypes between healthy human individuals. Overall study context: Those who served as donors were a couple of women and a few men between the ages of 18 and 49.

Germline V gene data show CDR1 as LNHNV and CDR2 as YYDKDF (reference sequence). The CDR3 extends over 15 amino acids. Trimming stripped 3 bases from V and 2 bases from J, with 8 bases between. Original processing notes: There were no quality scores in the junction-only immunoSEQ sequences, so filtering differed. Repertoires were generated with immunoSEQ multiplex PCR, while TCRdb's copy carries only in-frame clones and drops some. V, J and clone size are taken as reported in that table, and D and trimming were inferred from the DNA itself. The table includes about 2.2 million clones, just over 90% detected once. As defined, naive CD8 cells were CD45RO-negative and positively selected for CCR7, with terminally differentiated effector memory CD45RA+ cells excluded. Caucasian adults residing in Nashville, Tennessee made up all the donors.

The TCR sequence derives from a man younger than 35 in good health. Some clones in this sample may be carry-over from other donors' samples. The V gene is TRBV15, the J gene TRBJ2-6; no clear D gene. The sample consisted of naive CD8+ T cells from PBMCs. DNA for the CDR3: TGTGCCACCAGCAGTAGTCGGGCTGGGGCCAACGTCCTGACTTTC. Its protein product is CATSSSRAGANVLTF.